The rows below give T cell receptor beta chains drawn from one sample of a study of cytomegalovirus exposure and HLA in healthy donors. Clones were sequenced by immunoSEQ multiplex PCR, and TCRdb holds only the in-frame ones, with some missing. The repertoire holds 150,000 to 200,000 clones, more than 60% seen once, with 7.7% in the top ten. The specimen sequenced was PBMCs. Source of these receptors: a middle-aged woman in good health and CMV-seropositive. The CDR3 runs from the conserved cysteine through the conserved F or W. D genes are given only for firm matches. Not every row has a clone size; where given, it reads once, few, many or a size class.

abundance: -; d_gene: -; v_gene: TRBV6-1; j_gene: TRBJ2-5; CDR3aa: CASSDSTRVETQYF; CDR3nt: TGTGCCAGCAGTGACTCAACTAGAGTAGAGACCCAGTACTTC
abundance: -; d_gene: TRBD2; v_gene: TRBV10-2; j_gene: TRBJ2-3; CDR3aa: CASSGRTSGRYRGTDTQYF; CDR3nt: TGCGCCAGCAGTGGGCGGACTAGCGGGAGGTACCGGGGAACAGATACGCAGTATTTT
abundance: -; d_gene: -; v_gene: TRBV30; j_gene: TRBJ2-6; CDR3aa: CAWIIVNSRLSGANVLTF; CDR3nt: TGTGCCTGGATAATAGTGAACTCGCGCCTCTCTGGGGCCAACGTCCTGACTTTC
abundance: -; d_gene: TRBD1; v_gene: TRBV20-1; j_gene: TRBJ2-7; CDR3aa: CSRGQSYEQYF; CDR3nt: TGCAGCAGGGGGCAGTCCTACGAGCAGTACTTC
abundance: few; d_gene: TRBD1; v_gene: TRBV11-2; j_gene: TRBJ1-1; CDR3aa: CASSSGQTNTEAFF; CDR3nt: TGTGCCAGCAGCTCGGGACAGACGAACACTGAAGCTTTCTTT
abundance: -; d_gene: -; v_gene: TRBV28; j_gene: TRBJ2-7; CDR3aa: CASSTRTPSSYEQYF; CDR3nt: TGTGCCAGCAGTACGAGGACTCCCAGCTCCTACGAGCAGTACTTC
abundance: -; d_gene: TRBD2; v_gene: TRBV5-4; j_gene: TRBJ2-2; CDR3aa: CASSQPGGREGAGELFF; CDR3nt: TGTGCCAGCAGTCAACCCGGTGGGCGGGAGGGCGCCGGGGAGCTGTTTTTT
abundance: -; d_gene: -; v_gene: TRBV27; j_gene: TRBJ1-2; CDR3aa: CASSRDAREDYGYTF; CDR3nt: TGTGCCAGCAGCCGGGACGCCAGGGAGGACTATGGCTACACCTTC
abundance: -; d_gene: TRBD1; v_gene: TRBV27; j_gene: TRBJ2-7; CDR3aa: CASSSWTGGVSEQYF; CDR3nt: TGTGCCAGCAGTTCTTGGACAGGGGGCGTCTCCGAGCAGTACTTC
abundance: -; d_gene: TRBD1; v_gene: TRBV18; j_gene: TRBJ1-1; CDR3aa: CASTDRGGRNTEAFF; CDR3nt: TGTGCCAGCACCGACAGGGGTGGGAGGAACACTGAAGCTTTCTTT
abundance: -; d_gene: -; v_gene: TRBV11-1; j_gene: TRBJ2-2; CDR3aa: CASSWPTKANTGGELFF; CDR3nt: TGTGCCAGCAGCTGGCCGACTAAGGCGAATACGGGTGGGGAGCTGTTTTTT
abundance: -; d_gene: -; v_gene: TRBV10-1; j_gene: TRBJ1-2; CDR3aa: CAILGPFYGYTF; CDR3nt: TGCGCCATCCTGGGCCCTTTCTATGGCTACACCTTC
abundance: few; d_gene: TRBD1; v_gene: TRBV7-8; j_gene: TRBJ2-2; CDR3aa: CASLAGTGPTGELFF; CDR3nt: TGTGCCAGCTTGGCCGGGACAGGGCCCACCGGGGAGCTGTTTTTT
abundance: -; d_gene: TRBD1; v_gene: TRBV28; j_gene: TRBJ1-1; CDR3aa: CASIRDRVTEAFF; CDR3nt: TGTGCCAGCATCCGGGACAGGGTCACTGAAGCTTTCTTT
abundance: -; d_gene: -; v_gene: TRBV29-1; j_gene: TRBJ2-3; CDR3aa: CSVQGASGGTDTQYF; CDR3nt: TGCAGCGTTCAGGGCGCTAGTGGGGGCACAGATACGCAGTATTTT
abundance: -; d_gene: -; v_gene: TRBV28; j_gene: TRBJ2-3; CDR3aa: CASSLQADSTDTQYF; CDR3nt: TGTGCCAGCAGTTTACAAGCGGATAGCACAGATACGCAGTATTTT
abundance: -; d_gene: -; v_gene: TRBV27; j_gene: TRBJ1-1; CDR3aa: CASSLGAGRLNTEAFF; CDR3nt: TGTGCCAGCAGTTTAGGAGCGGGCAGGCTGAACACTGAAGCTTTCTTT
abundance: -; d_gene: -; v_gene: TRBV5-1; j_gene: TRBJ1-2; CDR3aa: CASSLDGANYGYTF; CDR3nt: TGCGCCAGCAGCTTGGACGGGGCTAACTATGGCTACACCTTC
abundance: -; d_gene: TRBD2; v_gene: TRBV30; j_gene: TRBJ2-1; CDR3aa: CAWSGTSGRALVYNEQFF; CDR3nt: TGTGCCTGGAGCGGGACTAGCGGGAGGGCCCTTGTTTACAATGAGCAGTTCTTC
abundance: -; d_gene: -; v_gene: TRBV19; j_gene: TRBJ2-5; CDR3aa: CASTDRLQETQYF; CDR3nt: TGTGCCAGTACAGACAGGCTCCAAGAGACCCAGTACTTC
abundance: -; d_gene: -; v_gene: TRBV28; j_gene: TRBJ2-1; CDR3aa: CASSSGLYNEQFF; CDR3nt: TGTGCCAGCAGTTCGGGACTCTACAATGAGCAGTTCTTC
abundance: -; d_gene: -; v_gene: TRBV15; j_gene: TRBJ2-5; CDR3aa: CATSRDRGEETQYF; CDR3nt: TGTGCCACCAGCAGAGATCGGGGAGAAGAGACCCAGTACTTC
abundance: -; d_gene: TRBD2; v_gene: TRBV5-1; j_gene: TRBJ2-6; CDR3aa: CASSLRGGGSGANVLTF; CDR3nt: TGCGCCAGCAGCTTGCGCGGCGGGGGCTCTGGGGCCAACGTCCTGACTTTC
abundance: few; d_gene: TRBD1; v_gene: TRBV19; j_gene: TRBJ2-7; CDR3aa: CASSIYRGAEQYF; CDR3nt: TGTGCCAGTAGTATTTACAGGGGAGCCGAGCAGTACTTC
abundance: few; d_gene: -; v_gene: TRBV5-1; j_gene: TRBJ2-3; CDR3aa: CASTQNTGLDTQYF; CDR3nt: TGCGCCAGCACCCAAAACACGGGACTAGATACGCAGTATTTT
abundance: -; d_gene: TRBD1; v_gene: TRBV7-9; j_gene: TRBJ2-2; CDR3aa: CASSSTGGATGELFF; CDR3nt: TGTGCCAGCAGCTCGACAGGGGGTGCGACCGGGGAGCTGTTTTTT
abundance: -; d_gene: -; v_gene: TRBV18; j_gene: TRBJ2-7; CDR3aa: CASRNGSGLVKYEQYF; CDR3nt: TGTGCCTCCCGAAATGGGTCAGGGCTCGTGAAGTACGAGCAGTACTTC
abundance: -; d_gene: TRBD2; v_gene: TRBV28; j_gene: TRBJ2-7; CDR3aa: CASSPRVASGAYEQYF; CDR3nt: TGTGCCAGCAGCCCCCGGGTGGCTAGCGGGGCCTACGAGCAGTACTTC
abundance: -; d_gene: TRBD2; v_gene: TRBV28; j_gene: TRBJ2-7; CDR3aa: CASSVELAGSYEQYF; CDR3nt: TGTGCCAGCAGCGTGGAACTAGCGGGGTCCTACGAGCAGTACTTC
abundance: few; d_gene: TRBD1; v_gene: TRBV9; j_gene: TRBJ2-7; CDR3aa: CASSVSPGQGAYEQYF; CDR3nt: TGTGCCAGCAGCGTGAGCCCCGGGCAGGGGGCCTACGAGCAGTACTTC
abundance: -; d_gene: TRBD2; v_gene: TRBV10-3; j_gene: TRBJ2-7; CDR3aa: CAISEVEQGGTSGSPYEQYF; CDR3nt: TGTGCCATCAGTGAAGTGGAGCAGGGTGGGACTAGCGGGAGCCCCTACGAGCAGTACTTC
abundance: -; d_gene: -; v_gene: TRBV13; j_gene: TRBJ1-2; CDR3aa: CASSSSNPTTGVNYGYTF; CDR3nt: TGTGCCAGCAGCTCCTCCAATCCAACGACAGGTGTAAACTATGGCTACACCTTC
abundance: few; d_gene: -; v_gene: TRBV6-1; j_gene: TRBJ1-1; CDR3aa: CASSSTGKVRTEAFF; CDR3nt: TGTGCCAGCAGTTCAACAGGGAAAGTTCGAACTGAAGCTTTCTTT
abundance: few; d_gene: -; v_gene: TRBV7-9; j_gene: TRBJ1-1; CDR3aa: CASSLGQPAFF; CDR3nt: TGTGCCAGCAGCTTAGGACAACCAGCTTTCTTT
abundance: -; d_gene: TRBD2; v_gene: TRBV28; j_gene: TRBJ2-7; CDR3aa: CASSFASGTYEQYF; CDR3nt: TGTGCCAGCAGTTTCGCTAGCGGCACCTACGAGCAGTACTTC
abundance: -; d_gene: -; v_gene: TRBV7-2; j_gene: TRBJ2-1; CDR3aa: CASSISFTGSDEQFF; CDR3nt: TGTGCCAGCAGCATATCATTTACAGGGAGCGATGAGCAGTTCTTC
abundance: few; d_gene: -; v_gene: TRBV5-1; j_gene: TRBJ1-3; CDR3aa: CASSSGDGLGGNTIYF; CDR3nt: TGCGCCAGCAGCTCGGGGGATGGTTTGGGTGGAAACACCATATATTTT
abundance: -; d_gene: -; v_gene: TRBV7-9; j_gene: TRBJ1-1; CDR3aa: CASSATWAGTEAFF; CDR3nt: TGTGCCAGCAGCGCTACGTGGGCGGGCACTGAAGCTTTCTTT
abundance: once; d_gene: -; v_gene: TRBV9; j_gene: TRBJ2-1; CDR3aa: CASSVLGGDEQFF; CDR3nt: TGTGCCAGCAGCGTATTGGGGGGAGATGAGCAGTTCTTC
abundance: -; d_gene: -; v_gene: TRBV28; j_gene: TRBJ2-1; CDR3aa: CASTSPGSYNEQFF; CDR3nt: TGTGCCAGCACCTCCCCGGGCTCCTACAATGAGCAGTTCTTC
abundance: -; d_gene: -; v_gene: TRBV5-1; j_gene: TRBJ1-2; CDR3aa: CASSGGPPGKNYGYTF; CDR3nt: TGCGCCAGCAGCGGTGGGCCGCCAGGGAAGAACTATGGCTACACCTTC
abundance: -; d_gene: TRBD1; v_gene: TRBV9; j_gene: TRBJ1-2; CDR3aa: CASSVGGQGSGYTF; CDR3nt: TGTGCCAGCAGCGTAGGAGGACAGGGTTCTGGCTACACCTTC
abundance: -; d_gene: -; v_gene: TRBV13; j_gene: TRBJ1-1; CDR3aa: CASSLGRAVSAFF; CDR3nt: TGTGCCAGCAGCTTAGGGCGGGCGGTCTCAGCTTTCTTT
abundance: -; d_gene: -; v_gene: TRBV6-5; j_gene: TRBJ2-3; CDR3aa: CASRYLRTPQTDTQYF; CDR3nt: TGTGCCAGCAGATACCTCCGGACACCCCAAACAGATACGCAGTATTTT
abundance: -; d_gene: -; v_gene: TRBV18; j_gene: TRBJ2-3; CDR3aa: CASSPRVRQVITDTQYF; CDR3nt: TGTGCCAGCTCACCACGTGTCCGGCAGGTTATAACAGATACGCAGTATTTT
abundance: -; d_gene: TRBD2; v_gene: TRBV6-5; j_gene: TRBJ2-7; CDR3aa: CASSYRLAGTQYEQYF; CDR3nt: TGTGCCAGCAGTTACCGACTAGCGGGAACTCAATACGAGCAGTACTTC
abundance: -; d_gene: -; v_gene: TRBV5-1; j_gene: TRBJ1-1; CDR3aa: CASSFGQAGVRMNTEAFF; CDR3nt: TGCGCCAGCAGCTTCGGCCAGGCAGGGGTTAGGATGAACACTGAAGCTTTCTTT
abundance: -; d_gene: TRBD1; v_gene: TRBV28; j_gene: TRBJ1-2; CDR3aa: CATQRDSLYGYTF; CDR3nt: TGTGCCACCCAACGGGACAGCCTCTATGGCTACACCTTC
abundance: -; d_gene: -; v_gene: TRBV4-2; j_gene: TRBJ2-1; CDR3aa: CASSQVGARGSYNEQFF; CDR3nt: TGTGCCAGCAGCCAAGTGGGAGCCCGAGGGTCCTACAATGAGCAGTTCTTC
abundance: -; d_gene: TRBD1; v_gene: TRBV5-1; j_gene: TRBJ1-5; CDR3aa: CASSLGGTGGQQPQHF; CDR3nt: TGCGCCAGCAGCTTGGGGGGGACAGGGGGGCAGCAGCCCCAGCATTTT
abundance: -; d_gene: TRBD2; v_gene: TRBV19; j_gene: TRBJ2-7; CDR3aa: CASSPGTRDDEQYF; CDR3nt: TGTGCCAGTAGTCCCGGGACTAGGGACGACGAGCAGTACTTC
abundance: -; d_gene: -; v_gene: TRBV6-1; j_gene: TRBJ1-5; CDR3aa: CASGQSNQPQHF; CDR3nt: TGTGCCAGTGGGCAGAGCAATCAGCCCCAGCATTTT
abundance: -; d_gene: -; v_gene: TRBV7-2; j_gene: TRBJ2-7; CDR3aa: CASSPHSSGSYEQYF; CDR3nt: TGTGCCAGCAGCCCTCATAGCTCCGGGTCCTACGAGCAGTACTTC
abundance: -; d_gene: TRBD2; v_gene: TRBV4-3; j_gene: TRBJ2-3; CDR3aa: CASSQGWTSPDTQYF; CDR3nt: TGCGCCAGCAGCCAAGGGTGGACTAGCCCAGATACGCAGTATTTT
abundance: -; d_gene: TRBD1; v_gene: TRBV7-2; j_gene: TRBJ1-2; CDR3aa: CASSLADLGTGSGYTF; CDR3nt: TGTGCCAGCAGCTTAGCAGACCTCGGGACAGGGTCTGGCTACACCTTC
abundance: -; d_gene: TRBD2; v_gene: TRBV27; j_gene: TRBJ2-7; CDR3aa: CASSFTGLTYEQYF; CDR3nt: TGTGCCAGCAGTTTTACGGGACTAACCTACGAGCAGTACTTC
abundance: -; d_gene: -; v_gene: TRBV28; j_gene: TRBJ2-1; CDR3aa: CASTSTSSVYEQFF; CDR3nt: TGTGCCAGCACCTCGACTAGTAGCGTCTATGAGCAGTTCTTC